This T cell receptor (beta chain) originates from a study of CD8+ T cells in alopecia areata. Trimming removed 4 bases from V and 1 base from J, with 13 bases in between. The CDR3 consists of 15 residues. Germline loops: CDR1 SEHNR, CDR2 FQNEAQ (reference sequence). Isolated RNA was reverse transcribed into cDNA used as the sequencing template. Sequencing was performed with immunoSEQ multiplex PCR; in TCRdb, only in-frame clones are kept and a portion is missing. The sample yields 150,000 or so clones, around 54% seen once. Regarding this clone: Its antigen remains unidentified.

Study findings and constraints: Besides other cells, scalp samples also yield sequences of resident alphabeta T cells from normal skin. Clonality was higher in lesional than normal scalp, especially in alopecia totalis/universalis.

Cell sorting was applied to PBMCs, and CD4+ and CD8+ T cells were collected. The chain employs TRBV7-9 and TRBJ2-5, with D perhaps TRBD1 (6 bases). The clonotype was recovered from a human donor in good health. Sequencing was carried out using CD4+ T cells sorted from blood. CDR3 residues: CASSSSDSSQETQYF. For the CDR3, the DNA is TGTGCCAGCAGCTCCTCGGACAGCTCCCAAGAGACCCAGTACTTC.